This is a list of T cell receptor beta chains from one sample in a study of metastatic and nonmetastatic thyroid tumors. TCRdb re-called the PCR reads through MiXCR. The repertoire holds around 70,000 clones, less than 20% seen once, with about 13% in the top ten. Material: blood. The receptors were sampled from a female donor with papillary thyroid cancer or a benign thyroid nodule (not recorded which). Some clones in this sample may be carry-over from other donors' samples. The CDR3 runs from the conserved cysteine through the conserved F or W. The D gene is left open where the match is weak. A row's size may be missing; if present it is once, few, many or a size class.

d_gene: TRBD1
j_gene: TRBJ2-4
abundance: many
v_gene: TRBV7-2
CDR3nt: TGTGCCAGCAGCTCTGTCCCGGGACAGGGGACGAACATTCAGTACTTC
CDR3aa: CASSSVPGQGTNIQYF

d_gene: -
j_gene: TRBJ2-7
abundance: -
v_gene: TRBV18
CDR3nt: TGTGCCAGCTCACCATCTGCGGGACCGGCTGACGAGCAGTACTTC
CDR3aa: CASSPSAGPADEQYF

d_gene: -
j_gene: TRBJ1-5
abundance: once
v_gene: TRBV5-8
CDR3nt: TGTGCCAGCAGCCAAATGCGGGGGAATCAGCCCCAGCGTTTT
CDR3aa: CASSQMRGNQPQRF

d_gene: -
j_gene: TRBJ1-1
abundance: many
v_gene: TRBV18
CDR3nt: TGTGCCAGCTCACCACCAGGGTTTGGAGACACTGAAGCTTTCTTT
CDR3aa: CASSPPGFGDTEAFF

d_gene: -
j_gene: TRBJ2-2
abundance: many
v_gene: TRBV25-1
CDR3nt: TGTGCCAGCAGTACCAGCTCAGGTCCCGGGGAGCTGTTTTTT
CDR3aa: CASSTSSGPGELFF

d_gene: -
j_gene: TRBJ1-1
abundance: -
v_gene: TRBV20-1
CDR3nt: TGCAGTTCGAGTCCCTCTGACGGACTCACTGAAGCTTTCTTT
CDR3aa: CSSSPSDGLTEAFF

d_gene: -
j_gene: TRBJ2-2
abundance: many
v_gene: TRBV5-6
CDR3nt: TGTGCCAGCAGCCCGAGGGGGGGAAACACCGGGGAGCTGTTTTTT
CDR3aa: CASSPRGGNTGELFF

d_gene: -
j_gene: TRBJ1-5
abundance: many
v_gene: TRBV6-5
CDR3nt: TGTGCCAGCAGTTACTCTGGGGGAGGCAATCAGCCCCAGCATTTT
CDR3aa: CASSYSGGGNQPQHF

d_gene: TRBD1
j_gene: TRBJ2-1
abundance: many
v_gene: TRBV7-2
CDR3nt: TGTGCCAGCAGCGCATCCAGGGGGTCCTACAATGAGCAGTTCTTC
CDR3aa: CASSASRGSYNEQFF

d_gene: TRBD2
j_gene: TRBJ2-1
abundance: many
v_gene: TRBV6-1
CDR3nt: TGTGCCAGCATCCGGGCTAGCGGGAGCAATGAGCAGTTCTTC
CDR3aa: CASIRASGSNEQFF

d_gene: TRBD1
j_gene: TRBJ2-1
abundance: -
v_gene: TRBV2
CDR3nt: TGTGCCAGCAGTGAAAAATCCATTAGGGGACCGGGACAGGGATACAATGAGCAGTTCTTC
CDR3aa: CASSEKSIRGPGQGYNEQFF

d_gene: TRBD1
j_gene: TRBJ1-1
abundance: few
v_gene: TRBV24-1
CDR3nt: TGTGCCACCAGTACCGGGACAGGGGGTAGGAACACTGAAGCTTTCTTT
CDR3aa: CATSTGTGGRNTEAFF

d_gene: -
j_gene: TRBJ1-3
abundance: -
v_gene: TRBV20-1
CDR3nt: TGCAGTGCTACCCCCACCTCTCTTGAGTCTGGAAACACCATATATTTT
CDR3aa: CSATPTSLESGNTIYF

d_gene: TRBD1
j_gene: TRBJ1-2
abundance: many
v_gene: TRBV7-6
CDR3nt: TGTGCCAGCAGCCTGACAGGGGACGGCTACACCTTC
CDR3aa: CASSLTGDGYTF

d_gene: -
j_gene: TRBJ2-3
abundance: many
v_gene: TRBV3-1
CDR3nt: TGTGCCAGCAGGCTAGGGACAGATACGCAGTATTTT
CDR3aa: CASRLGTDTQYF

d_gene: -
j_gene: TRBJ1-2
abundance: many
v_gene: TRBV4-1
CDR3nt: TGCGCCAGCAGCCAATTTCAGACGCAATACTATGGCTACACCTTC
CDR3aa: CASSQFQTQYYGYTF

d_gene: -
j_gene: TRBJ1-1
abundance: -
v_gene: TRBV2
CDR3nt: TGTGCCAGCAGTGAAGCTGGGACTGAAGCTTTCTTT
CDR3aa: CASSEAGTEAFF

d_gene: -
j_gene: TRBJ2-7
abundance: many
v_gene: TRBV5-5
CDR3nt: TGTGCCAGTTCAGGGGTTAACTCCTACGAGCAGTACTTC
CDR3aa: CASSGVNSYEQYF

d_gene: TRBD1
j_gene: TRBJ1-1
abundance: many
v_gene: TRBV12-3/TRBV12-4
CDR3nt: TGTGCCAGCAGCCTTTACAGGGGCTCTGAAGCTTTCTTT
CDR3aa: CASSLYRGSEAFF

d_gene: -
j_gene: TRBJ1-3
abundance: many
v_gene: TRBV2
CDR3nt: TGTGCCAGCATCCGGGGCAGCTCTGGAAACACCATATATTTT
CDR3aa: CASIRGSSGNTIYF

d_gene: -
j_gene: TRBJ1-6
abundance: -
v_gene: TRBV20-1
CDR3nt: TGCAGTGCTAGCCCCCAGGGGCAGCGATTCGATTCACCCCTCCACTTT
CDR3aa: CSASPQGQRFDSPLHF

d_gene: TRBD1
j_gene: TRBJ1-6
abundance: medium-sized
v_gene: TRBV11-3
CDR3nt: TGTGCCAGCAGCGGGACAGGGGGCAATTCACCCCTCCACTTT
CDR3aa: CASSGTGGNSPLHF

d_gene: -
j_gene: TRBJ1-1
abundance: many
v_gene: TRBV18
CDR3nt: TGTGCCAGCTCACTGGGACCATCGAACACTGAAGCTTTCTTT
CDR3aa: CASSLGPSNTEAFF

d_gene: TRBD1
j_gene: TRBJ1-3
abundance: many
v_gene: TRBV14
CDR3nt: TGTGCCAGCAGCCAAGATGCGCCAGGGGGTTCTGGAAACACCATATATTTT
CDR3aa: CASSQDAPGGSGNTIYF

d_gene: -
j_gene: TRBJ1-2
abundance: few
v_gene: TRBV4-2
CDR3nt: TGTGCCAGCAGCCAACCCCGGACAGATCTCCAGGGCTACACCTTC
CDR3aa: CASSQPRTDLQGYTF

d_gene: TRBD1
j_gene: TRBJ2-5
abundance: many
v_gene: TRBV5-1
CDR3nt: TGCGCCAGCAGCTCCTTGGGACAGGGTGGAGAGACCCAGTACTTC
CDR3aa: CASSSLGQGGETQYF

d_gene: -
j_gene: TRBJ2-2
abundance: many
v_gene: TRBV12-3/TRBV12-4
CDR3nt: TGTGCCAGCGAGCCCAGGGCGGGGTCCCCCGGGGAGCTGTTTTTT
CDR3aa: CASEPRAGSPGELFF

d_gene: -
j_gene: TRBJ2-6
abundance: few
v_gene: TRBV6-1
CDR3nt: TGTGCCAGCAGTGAACAAGCATCGTCTGGGGCCAACGTCCTGACTTTC
CDR3aa: CASSEQASSGANVLTF

d_gene: -
j_gene: TRBJ2-1
abundance: many
v_gene: TRBV28
CDR3nt: TGTGCCAGCACCGGACTGCTCTGGGATGAGCAGTTCTTC
CDR3aa: CASTGLLWDEQFF

d_gene: -
j_gene: TRBJ1-6
abundance: -
v_gene: TRBV12-3/TRBV12-4
CDR3nt: TGTGCCAGCAGTACAAGGACAGTAAGAACTTCACCCCTCCACTTT
CDR3aa: CASSTRTVRTSPLHF

d_gene: -
j_gene: TRBJ1-5
abundance: -
v_gene: TRBV28
CDR3nt: TGTGCCAGCAGTTTAGTAGACCAATTCGGGCCCCAGCATTTT
CDR3aa: CASSLVDQFGPQHF

d_gene: -
j_gene: TRBJ2-3
abundance: many
v_gene: TRBV6-1
CDR3nt: TGTGCCAGCAGCCTCGGTGTGAGCCCCACAGATACGCAGTATTTT
CDR3aa: CASSLGVSPTDTQYF

d_gene: -
j_gene: TRBJ1-2
abundance: many
v_gene: TRBV25-1
CDR3nt: TGTGCCAGCAGTGAATATGCGGATGGGCGGAACTATGGCTACACCTTC
CDR3aa: CASSEYADGRNYGYTF

d_gene: -
j_gene: TRBJ1-3
abundance: many
v_gene: TRBV14
CDR3nt: TGTGCCAGCAGCCAGATCTCTGGAAACACCATATATTTT
CDR3aa: CASSQISGNTIYF

d_gene: -
j_gene: TRBJ2-1
abundance: many
v_gene: TRBV6-1
CDR3nt: TGTGCCAGCAGTGAAGGAGGGAATGAGCAGTTCTTC
CDR3aa: CASSEGGNEQFF

d_gene: -
j_gene: TRBJ1-2
abundance: many
v_gene: TRBV12-3/TRBV12-4
CDR3nt: TGTGCCAGCAGCTCCCTAAGATATGGCTACACCTTC
CDR3aa: CASSSLRYGYTF

d_gene: -
j_gene: TRBJ2-3
abundance: -
v_gene: TRBV9
CDR3nt: TGTGCCAGCAGCCCCAACGGACTGGACCGCGATACGCAGTATTTT
CDR3aa: CASSPNGLDRDTQYF

d_gene: -
j_gene: TRBJ2-5
abundance: -
v_gene: TRBV6-1
CDR3nt: TGTGCCAGTGCGGCAGGGGGAGGGATTCAGACCCATTACTTC
CDR3aa: CASAAGGGIQTHYF

d_gene: -
j_gene: TRBJ1-1
abundance: many
v_gene: TRBV7-6
CDR3nt: TGTGCCAGCAGCTCCCAGGACGGTCGGCAGCCGAACACTGAAGCTTTCTTT
CDR3aa: CASSSQDGRQPNTEAFF

d_gene: -
j_gene: TRBJ1-1
abundance: few
v_gene: TRBV27
CDR3nt: TGTGCCAGCAGTTTACTCAGCCAGGGATTTACTGAAGCTTTCTTT
CDR3aa: CASSLLSQGFTEAFF

d_gene: TRBD1
j_gene: TRBJ2-3
abundance: -
v_gene: TRBV6-1
CDR3nt: TGTGCCAGCAGGGGGCAACGGAAAGGGGGCGCAGATACGCAGTATTTT
CDR3aa: CASRGQRKGGADTQYF

d_gene: TRBD2
j_gene: TRBJ2-7
abundance: many
v_gene: TRBV30
CDR3nt: TGTGCTGGAGGGCTAGCGGGAGGGCGACACGAGCAGTACTTC
CDR3aa: CAGGLAGGRHEQYF

d_gene: -
j_gene: TRBJ2-5
abundance: many
v_gene: TRBV27
CDR3nt: TGTGCCAGCAGTTTATCTGTAGGGACGGGAGAGACCCAGTACTTC
CDR3aa: CASSLSVGTGETQYF

d_gene: TRBD1
j_gene: TRBJ1-2
abundance: many
v_gene: TRBV6-1
CDR3nt: TGTGCCAGCAGTGAAGCGCTACAGGGGGTCTATGGCTACACCTTC
CDR3aa: CASSEALQGVYGYTF

d_gene: TRBD1
j_gene: TRBJ2-1
abundance: many
v_gene: TRBV24-1
CDR3nt: TGTGCCACCAGTGATTCGCCCGGACAGGGGACGGATGAGCAGTTCTTC
CDR3aa: CATSDSPGQGTDEQFF

d_gene: -
j_gene: TRBJ2-7
abundance: many
v_gene: TRBV20-1
CDR3nt: TGCAGTGCAGAACCCCTAGGACGGGAGCAGTACTTC
CDR3aa: CSAEPLGREQYF

d_gene: -
j_gene: TRBJ2-1
abundance: -
v_gene: TRBV6-1
CDR3nt: TGTGCCAGCAGTGAAGCAGACCGCCAGGACAATGAGCAGTTCTTC
CDR3aa: CASSEADRQDNEQFF

d_gene: TRBD2
j_gene: TRBJ2-1
abundance: -
v_gene: TRBV11-2
CDR3nt: TGTGCCAGCAGCTTGAGACTAGCGGGTTACAATGAGCAGTTCTTC
CDR3aa: CASSLRLAGYNEQFF

d_gene: TRBD1
j_gene: TRBJ2-1
abundance: -
v_gene: TRBV4-2
CDR3nt: TGTGCCAGCAGCCCTCGGGGACAGACATACAATGAGCAGTTCTTC
CDR3aa: CASSPRGQTYNEQFF

d_gene: -
j_gene: TRBJ2-7
abundance: many
v_gene: TRBV3-1
CDR3nt: TGTGCCAGCAGCCTCGGACGGGCCTACGAGCAGTACTTC
CDR3aa: CASSLGRAYEQYF

d_gene: TRBD1
j_gene: TRBJ1-6
abundance: few
v_gene: TRBV15
CDR3nt: TGTGCCACCAGCAGAGGCACAGGGGCCTCCTATAATTCACCCCTCCACTTT
CDR3aa: CATSRGTGASYNSPLHF

d_gene: -
j_gene: TRBJ2-7
abundance: many
v_gene: TRBV11-1
CDR3nt: TGTGCCAGCAGCTTTTCCCGGGGTGAGCAGTACTTC
CDR3aa: CASSFSRGEQYF

d_gene: -
j_gene: TRBJ2-5
abundance: many
v_gene: TRBV2
CDR3nt: TGTGCCAGCAGCCCTAACCCTTTAGGGGGAGAGACCCAGTACTTC
CDR3aa: CASSPNPLGGETQYF

d_gene: TRBD1
j_gene: TRBJ2-5
abundance: few
v_gene: TRBV4-1
CDR3nt: TGCGCCAGCAGCCGATATCCGGGACAGGAAGATGGGGCCCAGTACTTC
CDR3aa: CASSRYPGQEDGAQYF

d_gene: -
j_gene: TRBJ2-1
abundance: -
v_gene: TRBV20-1
CDR3nt: TGCAGTGCTAGTCCTGTCAGCTCCTACAATGAGCAGTTCTTC
CDR3aa: CSASPVSSYNEQFF

d_gene: TRBD1
j_gene: TRBJ2-2
abundance: many
v_gene: TRBV10-3
CDR3nt: TGTGCCATCAGTGAGTCAGGGACAGGGGCCAACACCGGGGAGCTGTTTTTT
CDR3aa: CAISESGTGANTGELFF

d_gene: -
j_gene: TRBJ1-1
abundance: many
v_gene: TRBV27
CDR3nt: TGTGCCAGCAGTTTCCGCAGGGCTACGGACACTGAAGCTTTCTTT
CDR3aa: CASSFRRATDTEAFF

d_gene: -
j_gene: TRBJ2-3
abundance: many
v_gene: TRBV10-1
CDR3nt: TGCGCCAGCATCATAGTCGGGTCTAGCACAGATACGCAGTATTTT
CDR3aa: CASIIVGSSTDTQYF

d_gene: -
j_gene: TRBJ1-5
abundance: -
v_gene: TRBV4-2
CDR3nt: TGTGCCAGCAGCGGAACGGGAGGGGCGGCCGGGAGCAATCAGCCCCAGCATTTT
CDR3aa: CASSGTGGAAGSNQPQHF

d_gene: -
j_gene: TRBJ1-2
abundance: -
v_gene: TRBV15
CDR3nt: TGTGCCACCAGCAGAGATTCACAGGAGGTACACGATGGCTACACCTTC
CDR3aa: CATSRDSQEVHDGYTF